The present entry profiles one T cell receptor (beta chain) with its context. Its antigen is not known. This sample was included in a study of blood T cells in healthy people across ages. The overall study: About one barcoded beta molecule was captured per two T cells (by template switching). General observations from the study: Long-lived donors carried more naive CD4+ cells and greater diversity than aged donors.

The CDR3 is 15 residues long. Germline V gives CDR1 SGHRS, CDR2 YFSETQ. After removal of 4 bases from V and 8 bases from J, the junction contained 6 bases not matched to a gene. Combining a sample-barcoded 5' primer with a J-beta primer mix, a second PCR ran for 7 to 11 cycles. Each cDNA molecule was tagged by a template-switch adaptor with 12 random nucleotides. Each CDR3 protein is one row after TCRdb ran MiXCR on the 5' RACE reads. The sample has about 1.6 million distinct CDR3 sequences, about 35% seen once. This TCR derives from a woman aged 25 to 45 in good health. The rearrangement uses TRBV5-1 and TRBJ2-1; 13 nucleotides line up with TRBD2. Sequencing was performed on blood. The CDR3 DNA is TGCGCCAGCAGCCTCAGGACTAGCGGGAGCCATGAGCAGTTCTTC. This encodes CASSLRTSGSHEQFF. The entire variable domain, with the rest obtained from reference TRBV5-1 and TRBJ2-1, is as follows: KAGVTQTPRYLIKTRGQQVTLSCSPISGHRSVSWYQQTPGQGLQFLFEYFSETQRNKGNFPGRFSGRQFSNSRSEMNVSTLELGDSALYLCASSLRTSGSHEQFFGPGTRLTVL.